This is a list of T cell receptor beta chains from one sample in a study of blood T cell repertoires in COVID-19. Sequencing used immunoSEQ multiplex PCR; TCRdb keeps in-frame clones, though not all of them. In the table there are 250,000 to 350,000 clones, around nine tenths of which are singletons. Sequencing was done on a sample of PBMCs or T cells enriched from blood (not recorded which). The receptor set was obtained from a woman aged 30 to 39 who had recovered from COVID-19. Both conserved end residues are part of each CDR3.

TRBV2	TRBJ1-3	CASSGTGGGTIYF
TRBV19	TRBJ1-3	CASSMPYDVGNTIYF
TRBV7-9	TRBJ2-7	CASSLVVGTGNYEQYF
TRBV5-1	TRBJ2-2	CASSLVAGELFF
TRBV7-2	TRBJ1-2	CASSVAGTEPGYTF
TRBV28	TRBJ2-1	CASTTRLENYNEQFF
TRBV4-3	TRBJ2-7	CASSQDHRGTYEQYF
TRBV18	TRBJ1-3	CASSGQGAGNTIYF
TRBV5-1	TRBJ2-1	CASAVPTSGSSYNEQFF
TRBV7-8	TRBJ1-5	CASSLANIPGQGVSVSNQPQHF
TRBV5-8	TRBJ1-5	CASSLVTGVLVNQPQHF
TRBV21-1	TRBJ2-1	CASSKHRDRVNEQFF
TRBV5-6	TRBJ2-2	CASSIPGLGTGELFF
TRBV24-1	TRBJ2-1	CATSDPAGLELKQFF
TRBV25-1	TRBJ1-2	CASSVSGNYGYTF
TRBV12-3/TRBV12-4	TRBJ1-1	CASSPGGNTEAFF
TRBV4-2	TRBJ2-5	CASSQVGTSGSKETQYF
TRBV5-5	TRBJ1-2	CASSRGQDGYTF
TRBV5-6	TRBJ1-6	CASSLWATNSPLHF
TRBV2	TRBJ1-1	CASSGEGTNTEAFF
TRBV2	TRBJ1-1	CASSPGQGIMNTEAFF
TRBV7-2	TRBJ1-4	CASSQDRAGEKLFF
TRBV24-1	TRBJ1-1	CATSGQKNTEAFF
TRBV25-1	TRBJ2-1	CASSPRSGRASSYNEQFF
TRBV5-4	TRBJ1-2	CASSSTGGLDGYTF
TRBV10-3	TRBJ1-1	CAISESGTGARIEAFF
TRBV6-1	TRBJ1-1	CASSETTGGGTEAFF
TRBV5-5	TRBJ1-5	CASSTTGQGNQPQHF
TRBV11-2	TRBJ2-5	CASSFFGLAETQYF
TRBV28	TRBJ2-7	CASGGRRSYEQYF
TRBV7-2	TRBJ1-1	CASSSLFDRDKAFF
TRBV27	TRBJ1-1	CASRSVSDTEAFF
TRBV7-8	TRBJ1-6	CASSLPGGGNSPLHF
TRBV6-1	TRBJ2-7	CASSEPGQGSSYEQYF
TRBV24-1	TRBJ2-5	CATRGTDLQETQYF
TRBV5-6	TRBJ2-1	CASSLRVTGLAGVDEQFF
TRBV7-2	TRBJ2-7	CASSSQTPSYEQYF
TRBV20-1	TRBJ1-3	CSASALRDSGNTIYF
TRBV30	TRBJ2-7	CAWSGGGNLYEQYF
TRBV28	TRBJ1-2	CASSRTGFWGYTF
TRBV2	TRBJ1-2	CASRDRLGNSGYTF
TRBV27	TRBJ2-7	CASGDRVHEQYF
TRBV4-1	TRBJ2-1	CASEGSVGGYNEQFF
TRBV7-2	TRBJ1-2	CASSAQTGNYGYTF
TRBV7-9	TRBJ1-4	CASSLGRGANEKLFF
TRBV6-6	TRBJ1-5	CASSRQGSSLYSNQPQHF
TRBV3-1/TRBV3-2	TRBJ2-5	CASSHSLGSGEETQYF
TRBV4-3	TRBJ1-3	CASSQEWGTGTDTIYF
TRBV12-5	TRBJ2-1	CASGLEGGPGNEQFF
TRBV27	TRBJ2-1	CASTPGLAGPYNEQFF
TRBV24-1	TRBJ1-2	CATSDRESGGYGYTF
TRBV29-1	TRBJ1-3	CSARDRASGNTIYF
TRBV11-2	TRBJ2-7	CASSIGTGIYEQYF
TRBV27	TRBJ1-2	CASSRSPGQASYGYTF
TRBV18	TRBJ1-2	CASSPPLGGAPGYTF
TRBV4-1	TRBJ2-1	CASSQGLAGGPYNEQFF
TRBV7-3	TRBJ1-2	CASSLIGQEGGYTF
TRBV7-3	TRBJ2-1	CASSLLTGNNEQFF
TRBV24-1	TRBJ2-7	CATSDDGRLQYF
TRBV5-4	TRBJ1-3	CASSLMGLTGNTIYF